One T cell receptor (beta chain) is described in this entry. Its antigen has not been determined. The record has no base qualities; no much larger clone is one base away. TCRbeta CDR3 regions were amplified from genomic DNA using the immunoSEQ Assay, a bias-controlled multiplex PCR. As for the authors' bioinformatics: The number of nucleated cells in each sample was estimated by amplification of reference gene primers within the assay. To quantify the absolute abundance of each unique TCRbeta CDR3 rearrangement, sequence reads were collapsed and filtered. For each sample, productive Simpson clonality was calculated as the square root of Simpson's diversity index over productive rearrangements. TCRdb mirrors the immuneACCESS table, restricted to in-frame sequences. Some clones are absent from its copies; in checked studies, under half trace to an unresolved V gene, and the reason for the others is unknown. V and J calls and clone size follow that table, whereas D and trimming were derived from the DNA. Here the sample has some 310,000 clones; 85% to 90% occur a single time. The top ten constitute around 0.96% of the sample.

In Seattle, one collaborating source enrolled patients while the infection was active and tracked those patients longitudinally over the course of disease. Each collaborating institution followed its own protocols to collect whole blood in K2EDTA tubes. Collaborator samples were shipped for TCRbeta analysis as frozen whole blood, isolated PBMCs, or DNA extracted from either sample type. CDR1 and CDR2, looked up from the germline V gene, are MGHRA and YSYEKL. V loses 6 bases of germline sequence and J loses 0 bases, and the interval between the two ends is 23 bases. Counted from cysteine to phenylalanine, this CDR3 has 18 amino acids. The CDR3 DNA has 54 bases and is translated from base 1. This sample is drawn from a study of blood T cell repertoires in COVID-19 (dated by TCRdb to 2019 to 2021). For the study in its entirety: Samples from collaborators originated in the United States, Italy and Spain and spanned both the acute and convalescent phases of COVID-19. Deeply sampled blood TCRbeta repertoires from subjects exposed to, actively infected with, or recovered from COVID-19 were included in the dataset. Nearly every sample came with metadata listing a de-identified subject ID, COVID-19 status, age in years and sex. The samples were drawn from the first 160 participants of the ongoing ImmuneRACE study and from some 1,300 subjects provided by 6 global collaborators. HLA class I and class II types, where available, came from metadata supplied by the sample provider rather than from assay-based typing. The prospective study material was composed of cDNA or gDNA derived from T cells, B-cell-depleted T cells, or PBMCs. A freely available public database, intended as a resource for researchers studying the immune response to SARS-CoV-2, is where the repertoires were released.

Findings and caveats that apply to the study as a whole: How much clinical and demographic metadata was included differed by source and by participant, and the metadata was provided uncurated.

Rearrangement joined TRBV4-1 to TRBJ1-1, with TRBD1 as a weak D call on 6 bases. The clonotype originates from a woman in her thirties or forties with COVID-19, enrolled during active disease. The sample consisted of peripheral blood. The CDR3 region: CASSKRRWDTYLNTEAFF. Read as DNA, the sequence is TGCGCCAGCAGTAAACGCAGGTGGGACACTTACTTGAACACTGAAGCTTTCTTT.